The TCR beta chain under discussion was sequenced for a study of shared clonotypes between healthy human individuals. General study points: The donor pool, a small one, limited the genetic and exposure-history diversity represented.

With 0 bases removed from V and 2 bases from J, the gap between germline ends came to 13 bases. This CDR3 comprises 15 residues. Germline CDR1 GTSNPN, CDR2 SVGIG (reference sequence). This clone was counted only a few times. Its antigen remains unknown. Study donors comprised healthy, HIV-negative adults devoid of recent acute infection or vaccination. Nashville, Tennessee was home to all donors, who were Caucasian adults. The unsorted samples had around 88 million PBMCs used for genomic DNA. Generated by immunoSEQ multiplex PCR, the TCRdb table keeps only in-frame clones and is missing some. The repertoire holds a few hundred thousand clones, with roughly 78% as singletons.

V and J are TRBV30 and TRBJ2-5; D unresolved. The material sequenced was PBMCs. This TCR came from a woman aged 40 to 50 in good health. Some clones in this sample may be carry-over from other donors' samples. CDR3 DNA: TGTGCCTGGAGTGTACCTGGTGGGCTTCAAGAGACCCAGTACTTC. This encodes CAWSVPGGLQETQYF.